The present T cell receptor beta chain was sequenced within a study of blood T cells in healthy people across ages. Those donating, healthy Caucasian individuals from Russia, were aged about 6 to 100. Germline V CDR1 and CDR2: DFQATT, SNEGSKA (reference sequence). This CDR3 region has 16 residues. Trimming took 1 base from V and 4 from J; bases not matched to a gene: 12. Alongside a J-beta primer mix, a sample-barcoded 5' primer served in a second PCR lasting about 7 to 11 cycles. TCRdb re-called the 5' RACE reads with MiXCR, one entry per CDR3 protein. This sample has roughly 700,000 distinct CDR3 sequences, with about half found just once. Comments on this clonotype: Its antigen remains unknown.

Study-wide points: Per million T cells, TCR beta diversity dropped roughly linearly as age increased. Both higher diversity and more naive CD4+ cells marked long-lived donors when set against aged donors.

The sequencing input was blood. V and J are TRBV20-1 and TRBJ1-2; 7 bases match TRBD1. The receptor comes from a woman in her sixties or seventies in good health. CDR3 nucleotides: TGCAGTGCTAGAGGTCAATACTTGACAGGGCCCTATGGCTACACCTTC. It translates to CSARGQYLTGPYGYTF.